The clone carrying this T cell receptor (beta chain) was seen many times. Its specificity is not known. The sample originates from a study of T cell repertoires in cytomegalovirus infection. Whole-study context: From public TCR beta signatures came an indication of both CMV infection and matching HLA type.

The germline V gene encodes CDR1 SGHTA and CDR2 FQGNSA. With 1 base removed from V and 2 bases from J, the gap between germline ends came to 8 bases. This CDR3 is 14 amino acids long. In TCRdb, the reads were re-called with MiXCR into one record per CDR3 protein. The table records approximately 170,000 distinct CDR3 sequences, around 15% of them present only once. The study, taken as a whole, reports: It was HLA-C-restricted CMV-specific TCR beta clonotypes that dominated the response ex vivo.

The chain links TRBV7-2 to TRBJ1-2; the D gene is possibly TRBD1 (5 bases). The origin of this receptor is a human donor in good health (CMV status not recorded). Some clones in this sample may be carry-over from other donors' samples. The sequenced material came from PBMCs. The CDR3 sequence is CASSLVRGNYGYTF. The CDR3 region has the DNA TGTGCCAGCAGCTTAGTTCGGGGCAACTATGGCTACACCTTC.